The source of this TCR beta chain is a study of blood T cell repertoires in COVID-19. This clone was seen only once. TCRdb keeps only in-frame clones here, not all; method: immunoSEQ multiplex PCR. This table has almost 350,000 clones, roughly 90% appearing once. The CDR3 sequence is 16 residues long. The V end lost 5 bases, the J end lost 0 bases, and 16 bases lay between the germline ends. Germline V gene data show CDR1 as SEHNR and CDR2 as FQNEAQ (reference sequence). Specimen: peripheral blood. The chain carries TRBV7-9 and TRBJ1-2; D uncertain. This clonotype was sampled from a woman aged 60 to 75 with COVID-19, enrolled during active disease. The CDR3 region is CASSTLRSSTNYGYTF. Written as DNA, the CDR3 is TGTGCCAGCAGCACCCTAAGGAGCTCAACTAACTATGGCTACACCTTC.